A single sample gave rise to the 18 T cell receptor beta chains below, sequenced in a study of cytomegalovirus exposure and HLA in healthy donors. Use of 60 Vbeta and 13 Jbeta primers characterized the PCR. Some clones are missing from TCRdb's copy, which holds only in-frame ones; the method was immunoSEQ multiplex PCR. The sample lists 150,000 to 200,000 clones, about 69% seen once, with under 2.5% in the top ten. The sample consisted of PBMCs. The origin of the receptors is a human donor in good health.

This clone was observed a handful of times. V gene TRBV7-3 combines with J gene TRBJ2-5; D possibly corresponds to TRBD1 (5 bases). This CDR3 spans 15 amino acids. The germline V and J ends were trimmed by 1 base and 3 bases, with 12 bases remaining between them. The germline V gene has CDR1 SGHTA and CDR2 FQGTGA. CDR3 protein: CASSLMGRVEETQYF. CDR3 sequence (DNA): TGTGCCAGCAGCTTAATGGGCAGGGTGGAAGAGACCCAGTACTTC.

The chain links TRBV30 to TRBJ2-2; TRBD1 aligns across 9 bases. The CDR3 is 17 residues long. The germline gives CDR1 GTSNPN, CDR2 SVGIG (reference sequence). Trimming at V came to 3 bases and at J to 1 base, leaving 9 bases not matched to a gene. The CDR3 protein is CAWSGNDRGRNTGELFF. The CDR3 DNA reads as TGTGCCTGGAGCGGGAATGACAGGGGGAGGAACACCGGGGAGCTGTTTTTT.

J is TRBJ2-4 and V is TRBV2; D perhaps matches TRBD2 (7 bases). The germline V and J ends were trimmed by 10 bases and 3 bases, with 19 bases remaining between them. The CDR3 is 15 amino acids. Germline V CDR1 and CDR2: SNHLY, FYNNEI. As DNA, the CDR3 is TGTGCCACAGATCAAACAGGGAGGGGCAAAAACATTCAGTACTTC. Translating gives CATDQTGRGKNIQYF.

The gene calls are TRBV9 and TRBJ1-4; D ambiguous. CDR1 is SGDLS and CDR2 is YYNGEE in the germline V gene. CDR3 length: 13 residues. The ends were cut back, 1 base at V and 2 bases at J, with 3 bases in the middle. The CDR3 DNA sequence: TGTGCCAGCAGCGTATCGACTAATGAAAAACTGTTTTTT. Amino acids: CASSVSTNEKLFF.

V gene TRBV28 combines with J gene TRBJ1-2; D is unclear. From germline, CDR1 is MDHEN and CDR2 SYDVKM. Trimming took 8 bases from V and 2 from J, leaving 9 bases between them. This CDR3 spans 12 amino acids. The CDR3 sequence: CASADLNYGYTF. The CDR3 DNA sequence: TGTGCCAGCGCGGATTTAAACTATGGCTACACCTTC.

This clone is a singleton in its sample. The chain employs TRBV7-3 and TRBJ2-5; weak D call: TRBD2 (5 bases). The assigned J gene may be wrong: the sequence end matches TRBJ2-7 better. This CDR3 has 13 residues. Germline CDR1 reads SGHTA; CDR2 reads FQGTGA. Written as DNA, the CDR3 is TGTGCCAGCAGCCGGGATTCGTCCTACGAGCAGTACTTC. Protein sequence: CASSRDSSYEQYF.

The chain carries TRBV11-2 and TRBJ2-7; 8 bases are shared with TRBD1. There are 16 residues in the CDR3. V shed 4 bases and J 2 bases; nucleotides not matched to a gene: 10. From germline, CDR1 is SGHAT and CDR2 FQNNGV. The CDR3 loop is CASSSIPRTGTYEQYF. The CDR3 DNA sequence: TGTGCCAGCAGCTCGATCCCCCGGACAGGGACCTACGAGCAGTACTTC.

The V call is TRBV19, the J call TRBJ2-7, with D possibly matching TRBD1 (6 bases). Trimming took off 8 bases at V and 1 base at J, with 12 bases between the two ends. The CDR3 runs 13 residues. CDR1 is LNHDA, CDR2 SQIVND, per germline (reference sequence). CDR3 DNA sequence: TGTGCCAGTTCATCGGGACAATCCTACGAGCAGTACTTC. Translation gives CASSSGQSYEQYF.

This clone showed up just once. This rearrangement joins TRBV11-1 to TRBJ1-2; 12 positions agree with TRBD1. CDR3 length equals 17 residues. Losses at the gene ends were 4 bases for V and 5 bases for J; bases not matched to a gene: 11. The germline gives CDR1 SGHAT, CDR2 FQDESV (reference sequence). CDR3 sequence: CASSSSGTGGVWYGYTF. The CDR3, as DNA: TGTGCCAGCAGCTCCTCCGGGACAGGGGGCGTCTGGTATGGCTACACCTTC.

CDR3 coding DNA: TGTGCCAGCAGCTTACCTAGCGGGACAACCGGGGAGCTGTTTTTT. Encoded protein: CASSLPSGTTGELFF. The V gene is TRBV7-8, the J gene TRBJ2-2; 9 bases are shared with TRBD2. CDR3 length: 15 residues. After removal of 2 bases from V and 5 bases from J, the junction contained 3 bases not matched to a gene. Germline V gives CDR1 SGHVS, CDR2 FQNEAQ.

V and J are TRBV6-6 and TRBJ2-1; TRBD2 is a possible D gene (5 bases). The CDR3 is 12 residues long. CDR1 and CDR2 from the germline V gene are MNHNY and SVGAGI (reference sequence). V was cut by 5 bases and J by 12 bases, with 14 bases left in between. In DNA, the CDR3 is TGTGCCAGCAGTCTTAGTGGCGAGGGGCAGTTCTTC. This codes for CASSLSGEGQFF.

The genes are TRBV5-5 and TRBJ2-3; maybe TRBD2 (5 bases). Per germline, CDR1 SGHKS and CDR2 YYEKEE (reference sequence). This CDR3 has 16 amino acids. V gave up 0 bases and J gave up 0 bases, with 11 bases separating them. CDR3 loop: CASSLGSERSTDTQYF. The CDR3 DNA follows: TGTGCCAGCAGCTTGGGGAGCGAGCGGAGCACAGATACGCAGTATTTT.

The chain combines TRBV5-1 with TRBJ2-2; D is undetermined. The CDR3 contains 15 residues. V was trimmed by 0 bases and J by 4 bases, leaving 10 bases between them. Germline V lookup: CDR1 SGHRS, CDR2 YFSETQ. Here the CDR3 reads CASSLGSRGTGELFF. The CDR3, as DNA: TGCGCCAGCAGCTTGGGATCGCGAGGCACCGGGGAGCTGTTTTTT.

The gene calls are TRBV6-1 and TRBJ1-2; a possible D gene is TRBD1 (6 bases). The CDR3 runs to 15 residues. With 4 bases removed from V and 8 bases from J, the gap between germline ends came to 20 bases. Germline V CDR1 and CDR2: MNHNS, SASEGT. The CDR3 DNA reads TGTGCCAGCAGTGTTGGGCTGGACAGTCAGGGCGGCTACACCTTC. Encoded protein: CASSVGLDSQGGYTF.

V and J are TRBV10-1 and TRBJ1-6; 7 bases agree with TRBD1. V shed 5 bases and J 10 bases; nucleotides not matched to a gene: 8. Germline V CDR1 and CDR2: WNHNN, SYGVQD (reference sequence). The CDR3 sequence is 14 residues long. The CDR3 loop reads CASSYDRVDSPLHF. CDR3 coding DNA: TGCGCCAGCAGTTACGACAGGGTGGACTCACCCCTCCACTTT.

The V call is TRBV5-1, the J call TRBJ1-5, with 9 bases lining up with TRBD1. The V and J ends lost 4 bases and 8 bases, in that order; junction bases with no gene match: 7. This CDR3 comprises 14 residues. Germline V CDR1 and CDR2: SGHRS, YFSETQ. CDR3 coding DNA: TGCGCCAGCAGCCCCGGACAGGGGTCGGAGCCCCAGCATTTT. Protein sequence: CASSPGQGSEPQHF.

There are a few counts of this clone. The chain is built from TRBV7-9 and TRBJ1-5, with no clear D. Trimming pared 1 base from V and 2 bases from J, leaving 6 bases between. Germline values: CDR1 SEHNR, CDR2 FQNEAQ (reference sequence). The CDR3 totals 14 residues. The CDR3 DNA is TGTGCCAGCAGCTTAGGGTCGGGCAATCAGCCCCAGCATTTT. Translating it yields CASSLGSGNQPQHF.

This chain links TRBV7-9 with TRBJ2-7; D remains ambiguous. Per germline, CDR1 SEHNR and CDR2 FQNEAQ (reference sequence). The CDR3 contains 14 residues. Trimming took off 1 base at V and 2 bases at J, with 9 bases between the two ends. The CDR3 coding sequence is TGTGCCAGCAGCTTAGGTGGGCTCGCCTACGAGCAGTACTTC. This sequence encodes CASSLGGLAYEQYF.